These 27 T cell receptor beta chains were all obtained from the same sample, sequenced in a study of blood T cell repertoires in COVID-19 (dated by TCRdb to 2018 to 2020). Library preparation used the immunoSEQ multiplex PCR assay. Not all clones reach the TCRdb copy of this immuneACCESS table, which keeps in-frame sequences only. Checked studies attribute under half of the gap to unresolved V genes and leave the rest unexplained. This sample gives about 270,000 clones in total; around nine tenths of them show up just once. In total, the top ten clones hold 2.6% of the sample. Sequenced sample: PBMCs or T cells enriched from blood (not recorded which). These receptors were collected from a woman younger than 35 who had recovered from COVID-19.

The chain employs TRBV6-2 or TRBV6-3 and TRBJ2-2; D gene ambiguous. V lost 0 bases and J lost 0, with 8 bases in between. The germline V gene has CDR1 MNHEY and CDR2 SVGEGT. CDR3 length: 16 amino acids. CDR3 loop: CASSYSAGTNTGELFF. DNA for the CDR3: TGTGCCAGCAGTTACTCGGCAGGAACGAACACCGGGGAGCTGTTTTTT.

The rearrangement links TRBV7-3 to TRBJ2-1; 9 bases align to TRBD2. V lost 1 base to trimming and J lost 7 bases; unmatched junction nucleotides: 5. CDR3 size: 15 residues. Germline V gene lookup returns CDR1 SGHTA and CDR2 FQGTGA. DNA of the CDR3: TGTGCCAGCAGCTTAAGTGCGGGAGGGCGGAATGAGCAGTTCTTC. Translated, it gives CASSLSAGGRNEQFF.

This clone was observed a single time. The chain recombines TRBV13 with TRBJ1-1; 7 bases align to TRBD1. J lost 5 bases, V lost 0 bases, and 9 bases had no gene match. Germline CDR1 PRHDT, CDR2 FYEKMQ (reference sequence). This CDR3 comprises 16 residues. CDR3 nucleotide sequence: TGTGCCAGCAGCTTAGGCCACAAGGGGGCGAGTACTGAAGCTTTCTTT. Encoded protein: CASSLGHKGASTEAFF.

The chain employs TRBV4-1 and TRBJ1-1; D gene ambiguous. Germline V gives CDR1 MGHRA, CDR2 YSYEKL. V was trimmed by 2 bases and J by 3 bases, leaving 19 bases between them. The CDR3 totals 17 residues. The CDR3 DNA reads TGCGCCAGCAGCCAAATGCCCCCGGGAGGTGAGGACACTGAAGCTTTCTTT. This translates into CASSQMPPGGEDTEAFF.

The rearrangement joins TRBV4-1 to TRBJ2-1, with 12 bases lining up with TRBD2. Germline-derived CDR1 and CDR2 are MGHRA and YSYEKL. The CDR3 is made up of 16 amino acids. With V trimmed by 2 bases and J by 14 bases, 13 bases remained unmatched. CDR3 region: CASSQLGTSGPRFKFF. The DNA for the CDR3 is TGCGCCAGCAGCCAATTAGGGACTAGCGGGCCCCGGTTTAAGTTCTTC.

V gene TRBV5-1 combines with J gene TRBJ2-3; TRBD1 matches 9 bases. The germline V gene has CDR1 SGHRS and CDR2 YFSETQ. The CDR3 totals 16 residues. Losses at the gene ends were 6 bases for V and 4 bases for J; bases not matched to a gene: 12. The CDR3 DNA reads as TGCGCCAGCAACACGAGGGGACAGGGAGTTGCAGATACGCAGTATTTT. Encoded protein: CASNTRGQGVADTQYF.

The chain combines TRBV27 with TRBJ2-1, with 12 bases fitting TRBD2. Germline CDR1 and CDR2: MNHEY and SMNVEV (reference sequence). This CDR3 comprises 15 residues. V dropped 5 bases and J dropped 8; count of bases not matched to a gene: 7. CDR3 nucleotides: TGTGCCAGCAGTCCACTAGCGGGAGGCACTTATGAGCAGTTCTTC. Its translation is CASSPLAGGTYEQFF.

The chain uses TRBV28 and TRBJ2-1, with D maybe TRBD2 (6 bases). The CDR3 has 13 residues. The V end lost 7 bases, the J end lost 6 bases, and 13 bases lay between the germline ends. Germline CDR1 is MDHEN and CDR2 is SYDVKM. The CDR3 region has the DNA TGTGCCAGCAACCGGGACTTGATCAATGAGCAGTTCTTC. This translates into CASNRDLINEQFF.

V and J are TRBV6-8 and TRBJ1-3; TRBD1 agrees at 9 bases. The V gene's germline CDR1 is MNHGY and CDR2 SAAAGT. After removal of 6 bases from V and 4 bases from J, the junction contained 16 bases not matched to a gene. CDR3 size: 18 residues. Here the CDR3 DNA reads TGTGCCAGCAGACGGACAGGGGCAAGTCTTTCGGCGGGAAACACCATATATTTT. It codes for CASRRTGASLSAGNTIYF.

The V and J genes are TRBV6-5 and TRBJ2-5; 7 nucleotides align to TRBD2. V gave up 9 bases and J gave up 3 bases; unmatched junction bases: 10. The CDR3 totals 14 residues. CDR1 and CDR2 from the germline V gene are MNHEY and SVGAGI. The CDR3 bases are TGTGCCAGTAGCCCGGGACTAACGAAAGAGACCCAGTACTTC. Its protein is CASSPGLTKETQYF.

This rearrangement joins TRBV7-2 to TRBJ1-1; possible D gene TRBD1, 6 bases. The CDR3 is 17 amino acids. CDR1 is SGHTA, CDR2 FQGNSA, per germline. V lost 4 bases and J lost 0, with 18 bases in between. The CDR3 sequence is CASSSGTVGQMNTEAFF. The CDR3 nucleotides read TGTGCCAGCAGCTCTGGAACGGTTGGACAGATGAACACTGAAGCTTTCTTT.

The chain joins TRBV10-3 to TRBJ2-7; TRBD1 aligns across 7 bases. The germline V gene has CDR1 ENHRY and CDR2 SYGVKD. J gave up 1 base and V 8 bases, and 8 bases lay outside the gene matches. The CDR3 consists of 14 residues. CDR3 sequence (DNA): TGTGCCATCCGAGACAGGGCTTATTCCTACGAGCAGTACTTC. Its protein is CAIRDRAYSYEQYF.

This clone occurred a few times. The V gene is TRBV2, the J gene TRBJ1-6; D unresolved. CDR1 SNHLY and CDR2 FYNNEI come from the germline V gene. Between the trimmed V and J ends, which lost 6 bases and 6 bases, there was a span of 6 bases. The CDR3 contains 12 residues. The CDR3, as DNA: TGTGCCAGCAGCGACATTAATTCACCCCTCCACTTT. Protein sequence: CASSDINSPLHF.

The chain is built from TRBV5-1 and TRBJ2-1; the D gene is possibly TRBD1 (7 bases). Germline loops: CDR1 SGHRS, CDR2 YFSETQ. The CDR3 runs 14 residues. V lost 0 bases and J lost 6, with 10 bases in between. In nucleotides, the CDR3 is TGCGCCAGCAGCTTGGGCCAGGGGGGCAATGAGCAGTTCTTC. Encoded protein: CASSLGQGGNEQFF.

This rearrangement joins TRBV23-1 to TRBJ1-4; unclear D gene. TRBV23-1 is annotated as an ORF whose role is uncertain. Between the trimmed V and J ends, which lost 3 bases and 0 bases, there was a span of 20 bases. This CDR3 has 19 amino acids. The CDR3 protein is CASSHPRGSDVATNEKLFF. The CDR3 DNA sequence: TGCGCCAGCAGTCACCCCCGCGGGAGTGATGTTGCAACTAATGAAAAACTGTTTTTT.

The chain combines TRBV5-1 with TRBJ1-1, with 12 bases aligning to TRBD1. CDR1 is SGHRS, CDR2 YFSETQ, per germline. The CDR3 loop spans 17 amino acids. The V segment lost 5 bases and the J segment 0 bases; nucleotides outside the gene matches: 8. The CDR3 spells CASSQGQGAFMNTEAFF. The DNA for the CDR3 is TGCGCCAGCAGTCAGGGACAGGGGGCTTTTATGAACACTGAAGCTTTCTTT.

In this sample, this clone turned up a few times. The rearrangement uses TRBV5-4 and TRBJ2-2; TRBD2 aligns across 8 bases. J lost 7 bases, V lost 3 bases, and 8 bases had no gene match. CDR1 and CDR2 (germline): SGHNT, YYREEE (reference sequence). There are 15 residues in the CDR3. The CDR3 loop reads CASSWSTGGHGELFF. The CDR3 nucleotides are TGTGCCAGCAGCTGGTCAACGGGGGGGCACGGGGAGCTGTTTTTT.

The chain couples TRBV3-1 (or the pseudogene TRBV3-2) to TRBJ2-7, with TRBD2 as a possible D gene (6 bases). V was clipped by 2 bases and J by 0 bases, with 17 bases between them. Germline V CDR1 and CDR2: LGHDT, YNNKEL (reference sequence). The CDR3 has 17 amino acids. The CDR3 region has the DNA TGTGCCAGCAGCCAATCGGTCGGGGGAACTAGCTCCTACGAGCAGTACTTC. This translates into CASSQSVGGTSSYEQYF.

CDR3 bases: TGTGCCAGTATGGCGGGTAGCTCCTACAATGAGCAGTTCTTC. Translating gives CASMAGSSYNEQFF. The chain uses TRBV19 and TRBJ2-1, with D perhaps TRBD2 (5 bases). CDR1 and CDR2 from the germline V gene are LNHDA and SQIVND (reference sequence). V was clipped by 7 bases and J by 0 bases, with 10 bases between them. This CDR3 comprises 14 residues.

The chain combines TRBV10-3 with TRBJ1-5; D might be TRBD1 (6 bases). Germline-derived CDR1 and CDR2 are ENHRY and SYGVKD. The germline V and J ends were trimmed by 8 bases and 3 bases, with 11 bases remaining between them. The CDR3 consists of 13 residues. CDR3 sequence (DNA): TGTGCCATCGGACAGACGTACAATCAGCCCCAGCATTTT. Protein: CAIGQTYNQPQHF.

The rearrangement links TRBV24-1 to TRBJ2-1; 8 positions match TRBD2. Germline CDR1 and CDR2: KGHDR and SFDVKD. V was clipped by 1 base and J by 7 bases; unmatched bases: 14. This CDR3 has 18 amino acids. The CDR3: CATSDFNRAGAVRNEQFF. Here the CDR3 DNA reads TGTGCCACCAGTGATTTCAACCGAGCGGGAGCGGTAAGGAATGAGCAGTTCTTC.

The V gene is TRBV27, the J gene TRBJ2-5, with TRBD2 matching 9 bases. V lost 0 bases and J lost 4; bases outside the gene matches: 0. CDR3 length equals 14 residues. CDR1 MNHEY and CDR2 SMNVEV come from the germline V gene (reference sequence). The CDR3 DNA is TGTGCCAGCAGTTTATCGGGACTAGCAGAGACCCAGTACTTC. Translation: CASSLSGLAETQYF.

V is TRBV10-3 and J is TRBJ1-5, with a weak D call TRBD1 (5 bases). This CDR3 comprises 13 residues. The V gene lost 10 bases and the J gene lost 1 base, with 11 bases spanning the gap. The germline V gene has CDR1 ENHRY and CDR2 SYGVKD. This CDR3 reads CATGRQSNQPQHF. CDR3 DNA: TGTGCCACAGGGCGGCAGAGCAATCAGCCCCAGCATTTT.

This chain joins TRBV10-2 and TRBJ2-5; 9 bases fit TRBD2. Per the germline V gene, CDR1 is WSHSY and CDR2 is SAAADI. This CDR3 contains 14 residues. With V trimmed by 4 bases and J by 5 bases, 5 bases remained unmatched. CDR3 bases: TGCGCCAGCAGTGTAGCGGGAGTTGAGGAGACCCAGTACTTC. It specifies CASSVAGVEETQYF.

The chain joins TRBV5-6 to TRBJ2-2; D call uncertain. From germline, CDR1 is SGHDT and CDR2 YYEEEE. The CDR3 spans 16 residues. V lost 3 bases and J 6 bases, leaving 18 bases between the germline ends. Here the CDR3 reads CASSCGYCRSPGELFF. CDR3 DNA sequence: TGTGCCAGCAGCTGTGGGTATTGTCGGAGTCCCGGGGAGCTGTTTTTT. Together with reference TRBV5-6 and TRBJ2-2, the CDR3 gives the full variable domain: DAGVTQSPTHLIKTRGQQVTLRCSPKSGHDTVSWYQQALGQGPQFIFQYYEEEERQRGNFPDRFSGHQFPNYSSELNVNALLLGDSALYLCASSCGYCRSPGELFFGEGSRLTVL.

The chain has TRBV28 and TRBJ1-4; D gene ambiguous. This CDR3 has 14 residues. Between the trimmed V and J ends, which lost 7 bases and 3 bases, there was a span of 12 bases. Germline lookup yields CDR1 MDHEN and CDR2 SYDVKM. The CDR3 bases are TGTGCCAGCACCCTTGGCGGGCCTAATGAAAAACTGTTTTTT. Encoded protein: CASTLGGPNEKLFF.

The chain links TRBV28 to TRBJ1-4; D is uncertain. Germline lookup yields CDR1 MDHEN and CDR2 SYDVKM. The CDR3 runs to 14 residues. The germline V and J ends were trimmed by 5 bases and 6 bases, with 13 bases remaining between them. DNA for the CDR3: TGTGCCAGCAGTCCTGAAGCGTATCATGAAAAACTGTTTTTT. Residues: CASSPEAYHEKLFF.